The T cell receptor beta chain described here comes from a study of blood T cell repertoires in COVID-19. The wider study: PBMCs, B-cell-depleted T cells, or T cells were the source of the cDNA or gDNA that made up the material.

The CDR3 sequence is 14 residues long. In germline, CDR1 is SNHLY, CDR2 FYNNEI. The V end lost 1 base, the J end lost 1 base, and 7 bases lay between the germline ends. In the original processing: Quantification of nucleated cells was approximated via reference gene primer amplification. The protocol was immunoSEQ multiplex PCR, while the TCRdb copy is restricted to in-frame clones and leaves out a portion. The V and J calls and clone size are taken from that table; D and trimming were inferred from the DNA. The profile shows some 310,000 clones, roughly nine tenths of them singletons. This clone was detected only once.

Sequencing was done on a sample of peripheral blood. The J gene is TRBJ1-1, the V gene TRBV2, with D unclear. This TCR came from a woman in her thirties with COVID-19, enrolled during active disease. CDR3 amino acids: CASSEVRGNTEAFF. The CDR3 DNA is TGTGCCAGCAGTGAAGTCCGGGGGAACACTGAAGCTTTCTTT.